The clone carrying this TCR beta chain was seen more than once but under ten times. In the study's own analysis: It was from reference gene primer amplification that nucleated cell counts were estimated. The repertoire was sequenced with immunoSEQ multiplex PCR; TCRdb's copy has only in-frame clones and lacks some. The V and J calls and clone size were taken over from that table, and D and trimming were inferred from the DNA. The sample consists of about 210,000 clones, around 82% of them appearing once. The data are from a study of blood T cell repertoires in COVID-19. About the research overall: COVID-19 samples, acute and convalescent, were from the United States, Italy and Spain. PBMCs, B-cell-depleted T cells, or T cells were the source of the cDNA or gDNA that made up the material.

The CDR3 runs 16 residues. The V and J ends lost 4 bases and 4 bases, in that order; junction bases with no gene match: 11. Germline CDR1 is SGHRS and CDR2 is YFSETQ. Sequenced sample: peripheral blood. The clonotype originates from a woman aged 35 to 49 with active or convalescent COVID-19. The chain has TRBV5-1 and TRBJ2-3, with 8 bases that match TRBD2. CDR3 DNA: TGCGCCAGCAGCAATGTGAAGGTAGCGGGGTCAGATACGCAGTATTTT. Its translation is CASSNVKVAGSDTQYF.